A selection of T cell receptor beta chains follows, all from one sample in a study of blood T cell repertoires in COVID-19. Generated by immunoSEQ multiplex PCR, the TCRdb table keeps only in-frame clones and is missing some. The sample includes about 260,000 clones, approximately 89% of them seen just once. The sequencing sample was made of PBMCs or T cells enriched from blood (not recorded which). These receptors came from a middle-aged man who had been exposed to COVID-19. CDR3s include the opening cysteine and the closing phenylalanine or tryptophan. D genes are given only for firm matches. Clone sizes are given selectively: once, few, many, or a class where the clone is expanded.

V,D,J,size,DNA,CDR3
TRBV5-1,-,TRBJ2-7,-,TGCGCCAGCAGCTTGGCCCCCGGTTTCTCTTACGAGCAGTACTTC,CASSLAPGFSYEQYF
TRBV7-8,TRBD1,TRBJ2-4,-,TGTGCCAGCAGCCCGGGACAGGGAATTCAGTACTTC,CASSPGQGIQYF
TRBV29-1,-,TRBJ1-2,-,TGCAGCGTAGTGACAGATTCCCGCTATGGCTACACCTTC,CSVVTDSRYGYTF
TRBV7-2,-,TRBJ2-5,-,TGTGCCAGCAGCTTAAGAAGCTCACCTCCAACGTACCAAGAGACCCAGTACTTC,CASSLRSSPPTYQETQYF
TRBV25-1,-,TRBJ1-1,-,TGTGCCAGCAGTCCCTTGGACCCTTCCGGAGGAGCTTTCTTT,CASSPLDPSGGAFF
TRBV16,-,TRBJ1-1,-,TGTGCCAGCAGCCCCTACTCCGGACAAAACACTGAAGCTTTCTTT,CASSPYSGQNTEAFF
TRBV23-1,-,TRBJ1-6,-,TGCGCCAGCAGTTACGCTTCGCGTGGCGACAGCTCCTATAATTCACCCCTCCACTTT,CASSYASRGDSSYNSPLHF
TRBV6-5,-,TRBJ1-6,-,TGTGCCAGCAGTTCCCAACCAGGGGTAGGATCACCCCTCCACTTT,CASSSQPGVGSPLHF
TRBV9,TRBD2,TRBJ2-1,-,TGTGCCAGCAGCGTAGTACTAGCGGGTTCCTACAATGAGCAGTTCTTC,CASSVVLAGSYNEQFF
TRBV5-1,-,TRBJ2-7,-,TGCGCCAGCAGCTTGGCTGGGGGGGCGGACGAGCAGTACTTC,CASSLAGGADEQYF
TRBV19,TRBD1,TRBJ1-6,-,TGTGCCAGTTCGGAGGGACAGGGGGCGCGTAATTCACCCCTCCACTTT,CASSEGQGARNSPLHF
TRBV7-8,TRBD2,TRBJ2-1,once,TGTGCCAGCAGCTTGGGACTAGCGTATGGCTCCTACAATGAGCAGTTCTTC,CASSLGLAYGSYNEQFF
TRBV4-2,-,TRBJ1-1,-,TGTGCCAGCAGCCAAGATTTCGGGGGGACGATTGAAGCTTTCTTT,CASSQDFGGTIEAFF
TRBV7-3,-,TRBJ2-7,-,TGTGCCAGCAGCTTAGTTACAGGGTCCCGGGTTGAGCAGTACTTC,CASSLVTGSRVEQYF
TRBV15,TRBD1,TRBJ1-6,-,TGTGCCACCAGTTCCGCGGACAGGGGTAATTCACCCCTCCACTTT,CATSSADRGNSPLHF
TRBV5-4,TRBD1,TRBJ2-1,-,TGTGCCAGCAGCTTCTCCAGGGGGCTTCTGGACAATGAGCAGTTCTTC,CASSFSRGLLDNEQFF
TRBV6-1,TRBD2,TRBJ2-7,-,TGTGCCAGCAGTGATATAGCGGGAGGAGCACACGAGCAGTACTTC,CASSDIAGGAHEQYF
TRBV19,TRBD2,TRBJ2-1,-,TGTGCCAGTAGTATTATGAGGGGGTGGTCTAGCGGGGGCCAGTTCTTC,CASSIMRGWSSGGQFF
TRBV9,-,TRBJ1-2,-,TGTGCCAGCAGCGTAGTAGGCGGTTCTGGCTACACCTTC,CASSVVGGSGYTF
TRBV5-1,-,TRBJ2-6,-,TGCGCCAGCAGCTTGGGACAGCTCTGGTCTGGGGCCAACGTCCTGACTTTC,CASSLGQLWSGANVLTF
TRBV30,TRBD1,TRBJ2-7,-,TGTGCCGAATCCGGGACAGGCTCCTACGAGCAGTACTTC,CAESGTGSYEQYF
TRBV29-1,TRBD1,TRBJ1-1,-,TGCAGCGTGACCAGGGGGCAGACTGAAGCTTTCTTT,CSVTRGQTEAFF
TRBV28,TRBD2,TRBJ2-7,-,TGTGCCAGCAGTACCCCGATACTAGCGGGGAACTCCTACGAGCAGTACTTC,CASSTPILAGNSYEQYF
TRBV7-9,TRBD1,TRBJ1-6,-,TGTGCCAGCAGCCCGACAGGGGTGGCTAATTCACCCCTCCACTTT,CASSPTGVANSPLHF
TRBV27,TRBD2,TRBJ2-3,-,TGTGCCAGCAGTTTATTTGGCGGGAGGGCCCCAGATACGCAGTATTTT,CASSLFGGRAPDTQYF
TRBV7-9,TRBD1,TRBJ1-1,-,TGTGCCAGCAGCCCTCAGACAGGGCTTGACACTGAAGCTTTCTTT,CASSPQTGLDTEAFF
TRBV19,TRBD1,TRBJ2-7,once,TGTGCCAGTAGTAGCCGGGGACAGGGTAGAAACTACGAGCAGTACTTC,CASSSRGQGRNYEQYF
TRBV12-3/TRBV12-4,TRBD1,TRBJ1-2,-,TGTGCCAGCACCCAGACAGGGGAGTATGGCTACACCTTC,CASTQTGEYGYTF
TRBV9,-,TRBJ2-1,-,TGTGCCAGCAGCGATTCCGGGAGCTCCTACAATGAGCAGTTCTTC,CASSDSGSSYNEQFF
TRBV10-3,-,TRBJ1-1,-,TGTGCCATCAGTGTCCAGGAACGTGACGAAGCTTTCTTT,CAISVQERDEAFF
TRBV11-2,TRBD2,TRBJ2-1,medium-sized,TGTGCCAGCAGCCTAGCGGGCAATGAGCAGTTCTTC,CASSLAGNEQFF
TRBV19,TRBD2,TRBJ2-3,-,TGTGCCAGTACTGATCTAGCGGGAGGTCCAGATACGCAGTATTTT,CASTDLAGGPDTQYF
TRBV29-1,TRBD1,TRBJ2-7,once,TGCAGCGTTGAAGATGACCGACAGGGAGTTACCTACGAGCAGTACTTC,CSVEDDRQGVTYEQYF
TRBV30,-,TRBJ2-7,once,TGTGCCTGGAGTTCCTTACTCGGGCAGTACTTC,CAWSSLLGQYF
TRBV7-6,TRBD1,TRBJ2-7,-,TGTGCCAGCAGCTTAGGGACAGGTCCCTACGAGCAGTACTTC,CASSLGTGPYEQYF
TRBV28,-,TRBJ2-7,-,TGTGCCACCGGGACTGGGAGGTACGAGCAGTACTTC,CATGTGRYEQYF
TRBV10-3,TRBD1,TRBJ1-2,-,TGTGCCATCAGCCCGACAGGGAACTATGGCTACACCTTC,CAISPTGNYGYTF
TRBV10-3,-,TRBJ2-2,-,TGTGCCATCAGTGACGGGTACGCGAACACCGGGGAGCTGTTTTTT,CAISDGYANTGELFF
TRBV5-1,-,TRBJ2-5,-,TGCGCCAGCAGCTTGGCCGCACTGACAGGGAGCGGGGAGACCCAGTACTTC,CASSLAALTGSGETQYF
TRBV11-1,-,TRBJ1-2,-,TGTGCCAGCAGCCAAGGACAGTCCTATGGCTACACCTTC,CASSQGQSYGYTF
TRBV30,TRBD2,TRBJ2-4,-,TGTGCCTGGAGTGTGGCGGGAGACATTCAGTACTTC,CAWSVAGDIQYF
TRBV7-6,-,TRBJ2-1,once,TGTGCCAGCAGCTTAAAGAGGTCCGAGCTTTACAATGAGCAGTTCTTC,CASSLKRSELYNEQFF
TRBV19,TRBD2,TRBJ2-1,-,TGTGCCAGTAGTAAGGGACTAGCGGGCAGCTCCTACAATGAGCAGTTCTTC,CASSKGLAGSSYNEQFF